This TCR beta chain was profiled in a study of cytomegalovirus exposure and HLA in healthy donors. For the study at large: Inside one of the first data releases sat 80 million to 95 million unique TCRs taken from HLA-typed donors.

This CDR3 is built from 10 residues. CDR1 SQVTM and CDR2 ANQGSEA come from the germline V gene. This PCR relied on a set of 60 Vbeta primers and 13 Jbeta primers. The table came from immunoSEQ multiplex PCR; TCRdb's copy has only in-frame clones and leaves some out. Of 77,000 or so clones in the sample, over 70% were seen once. This chain joins TRBV29-1 and TRBJ2-5, with D hard to call. The J call is uncertain, as TRBJ2-7 better fits the DNA end. The sequence was collected from a woman in her thirties or forties in good health and CMV-seronegative. Specimen: PBMCs. CDR3 nucleotide sequence: TGCAGCGTTGAAGAGTACGAGCAGTACTTC. Its translation is CSVEEYEQYF.